A single sample gave rise to the 10 T cell receptor beta chains below, sequenced in a study of CD8 T cells in Susac syndrome. Random hexamers primed reverse transcription of about 0.45 to 1 ug RNA. TCRdb ran MiXCR on the immunoSEQ multiplex PCR reads and lists one entry per CDR3 protein. The sample carries about 240,000 distinct CDR3 sequences, 90% to 96% recorded once. The sequenced sample consisted of CD4+ T cells from PBMCs. The receptors were sampled from a human donor with Susac syndrome.

The rearrangement links TRBV28 to TRBJ2-7; 11 bases are shared with TRBD2. The CDR3 has 17 residues. V gave up 2 bases and J gave up 4 bases; unmatched junction bases: 10. The germline gives CDR1 MDHEN, CDR2 SYDVKM. CDR3 nucleotides: TGTGCCAGCAGTTTACAAGCCGCTAGCGGGAGGCTTTACGAGCAGTACTTC. Its translation: CASSLQAASGRLYEQYF.

This chain connects TRBV4-2 to TRBJ2-7; D remains unclear. Germline CDR1 and CDR2: LGHNA and YNFKEQ. V was trimmed by 2 bases and J by 3 bases, leaving 11 bases between them. The CDR3 loop spans 14 amino acids. CDR3 in amino acids: CASSQRQSGYEQYF. The CDR3 DNA reads as TGTGCCAGCAGCCAACGCCAATCGGGCTACGAGCAGTACTTC.

V gene TRBV20-1 combines with J gene TRBJ1-4; D uncertain. There are 13 residues in the CDR3. The germline V gene encodes CDR1 DFQATT and CDR2 SNEGSKA (reference sequence). V was cut by 2 bases and J by 6 bases, with 10 bases left in between. The CDR3 DNA reads as TGCAGTGCTAGACGGGCCATGGATGAAAAACTGTTTTTT. Its translation: CSARRAMDEKLFF.

The V call is TRBV12-3 or TRBV12-4, the J call TRBJ2-1; tentative D call: TRBD1 (6 bases). The V and J ends lost 6 bases and 0 bases respectively, with 15 bases between them. The CDR3 spans 16 residues. Here the CDR3 reads CASRTLDRSSYNEQFF. CDR3 DNA sequence: TGTGCCAGCAGAACCCTAGACAGGTCCTCCTACAATGAGCAGTTCTTC.

As DNA, the CDR3 is TGCAGTGCTAGGGCAGGGACAGGGGAGGCCTACGAGCAGTACTTC. Its protein is CSARAGTGEAYEQYF. This sequence joins TRBV20-1 and TRBJ2-7; 10 nucleotides align to TRBD1. J gave up 2 bases and V 3 bases, and 7 bases lay outside the gene matches. The germline V gene encodes CDR1 DFQATT and CDR2 SNEGSKA (reference sequence). The CDR3 is 15 amino acids.

The chain has TRBV7-9 and TRBJ2-5; 7 bases line up with TRBD1. Germline lookup yields CDR1 SEHNR and CDR2 FQNEAQ (reference sequence). J lost 2 bases, V lost 0 bases, and 6 bases had no gene match. This CDR3 contains 16 residues. The CDR3 DNA follows: TGTGCCAGCAGCTTAGCGAGACAGGGCATGCAAGAGACCCAGTACTTC. It codes for CASSLARQGMQETQYF.

This clonotype appeared once. The rearrangement joins TRBV14 to TRBJ2-7; D might be TRBD2 (6 bases). In germline, CDR1 is SGHDN, CDR2 FVKESK. The CDR3 has 15 amino acids. V lost 2 bases, J lost 6 bases, and 17 bases lay in between. Written as DNA, the CDR3 is TGTGCCAGCAGCCAAAGGTTCGGGGGAGCCGCCGAGCAGTACTTC. Its translation: CASSQRFGGAAEQYF. The full variable domain, with the rest looked up from reference TRBV14 and TRBJ2-7, is EAGVTQFPSHSVIEKGQTVTLRCDPISGHDNLYWYRRVMGKEIKFLLHFVKESKQDESGMPNNRFLAERTGGTYSTLKVQPAELEDSGVYFCASSQRFGGAAEQYFGPGTRLTVT.

The chain couples TRBV2 to TRBJ2-7; 9 positions agree with TRBD1. The CDR3 spans 14 residues. Germline values: CDR1 SNHLY, CDR2 FYNNEI. The V gene end was trimmed by 4 bases and the J gene end by 6 bases; junction bases not matched to a gene: 7. The CDR3 reads CASSGGTGTSEQYF. The CDR3 bases are TGTGCCAGCAGTGGCGGGACAGGGACGTCCGAGCAGTACTTC.

V and J are TRBV9 and TRBJ2-5, with D possibly being TRBD2 (5 bases). Germline-derived CDR1 and CDR2 are SGDLS and YYNGEE. Trimming removed 0 bases from V and 3 bases from J, with 12 bases in between. The CDR3 loop spans 15 amino acids. DNA for the CDR3: TGTGCCAGCAGCGTAGCTCCGTGGGGAGAAGAGACCCAGTACTTC. It translates to CASSVAPWGEETQYF.

The rearrangement uses TRBV7-2 and TRBJ1-2; D perhaps matches TRBD1 (5 bases). Trimming took 1 base from V and 4 from J, leaving 10 bases between them. Germline CDR1 reads SGHTA; CDR2 reads FQGNSA. The CDR3 length is 14 residues. DNA of the CDR3: TGTGCCAGCAGCTTAGGCGGGGCATCCTATGGCTACACCTTC. Translation gives CASSLGGASYGYTF.